This entry concerns a single T cell receptor (beta chain). This sample stems from a study of CD8+CD57+ T cells in acquired aplastic anemia. The template for TCR beta VDJ and CDR3 sequence profiling was genomic DNA. One entry per CDR3 protein results from TCRdb running MiXCR on the reads. The sample yields roughly 250,000 distinct CDR3 sequences, around 46% seen once. For sequencing, patients were chosen who had shown expansion of CD8+CD57+ cells by flow cytometry. Per germline, CDR1 SGHVS and CDR2 FNYEAQ. The CDR3 runs to 11 residues. V lost 8 bases and J 7 bases, leaving 9 bases between the germline ends.

This TCR was recovered from a human donor with aplastic anemia. The rearrangement uses TRBV7-6 and TRBJ2-1, with unresolved D. Sequencing was performed on sorted CD4+, CD8+, or CD8+CD57+ T cells (not recorded which) from PBMCs. In DNA form, the CDR3 reads TGTGCCAGCGGGTTCGGAAATGAGCAGTTCTTC. Protein: CASGFGNEQFF.